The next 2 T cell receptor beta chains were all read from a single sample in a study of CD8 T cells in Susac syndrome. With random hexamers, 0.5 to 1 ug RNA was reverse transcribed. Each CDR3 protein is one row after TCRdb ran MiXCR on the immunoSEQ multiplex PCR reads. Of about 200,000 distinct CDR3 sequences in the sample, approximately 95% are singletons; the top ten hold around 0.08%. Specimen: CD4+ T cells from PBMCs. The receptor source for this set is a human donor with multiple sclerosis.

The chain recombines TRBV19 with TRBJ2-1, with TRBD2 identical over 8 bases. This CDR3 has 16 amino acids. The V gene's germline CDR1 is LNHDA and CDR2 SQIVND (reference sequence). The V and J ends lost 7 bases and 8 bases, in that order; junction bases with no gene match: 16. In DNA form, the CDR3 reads TGTGCCAGTACCCCCGGGACTAGAGGGACGTGGGATGAGCAGTTCTTC. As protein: CASTPGTRGTWDEQFF.

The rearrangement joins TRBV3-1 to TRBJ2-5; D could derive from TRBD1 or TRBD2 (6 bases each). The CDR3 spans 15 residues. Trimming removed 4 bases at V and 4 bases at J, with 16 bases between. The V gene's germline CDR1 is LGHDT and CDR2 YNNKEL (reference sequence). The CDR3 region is CASSPLSGAVETQYF. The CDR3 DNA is TGTGCCAGCAGCCCTCTGTCGGGGGCTGTAGAGACCCAGTACTTC.